The rows below give T cell receptor beta chains drawn from one sample of a study of shared clonotypes between healthy human individuals. TCRdb's table, derived via immunoSEQ multiplex PCR, lists solely in-frame clones and lacks some. This sample has 2.3 million or so clones, with about 92% found just once. Sample: naive CD4+ T cells from PBMCs. All receptors derive from a man aged 18-30 years in good health. Some clones in this sample may be carry-over from other donors' samples. CDR3s include the opening cysteine and the closing phenylalanine or tryptophan. The D gene is left open where the match is weak. Clone size is given for some rows only: seen once, a few or many times, or a class if the clone is expanded.

V gene: TRBV2; J gene: TRBJ2-2; D gene: NA; clone size: NA; CDR3 DNA: TGTGCCAGCAATAAAAATACAGGAGGGGCCGGGGAGCTGTTTTTT; CDR3 protein: CASNKNTGGAGELFF
V gene: TRBV7-2; J gene: TRBJ2-2; D gene: NA; clone size: NA; CDR3 DNA: TGTGCCAGCGGGGAGTTTAACACCGGGGAGCTGTTTTTT; CDR3 protein: CASGEFNTGELFF
V gene: TRBV28; J gene: TRBJ2-7; D gene: NA; clone size: NA; CDR3 DNA: TGTGCCAGCAAGCGGGACAGAAGCTCCTACGAGCAGTACTTC; CDR3 protein: CASKRDRSSYEQYF
V gene: TRBV5-1; J gene: TRBJ2-4; D gene: TRBD2; clone size: NA; CDR3 DNA: TGCGCCAGCAGCCCGACGACTAGCGGGACCGTAAACATTCAGTACTTC; CDR3 protein: CASSPTTSGTVNIQYF
V gene: TRBV6-5; J gene: TRBJ1-2; D gene: NA; clone size: NA; CDR3 DNA: TGTGCCAGCAGTTATGACTCCGGCCACTATGGCTACACCTTC; CDR3 protein: CASSYDSGHYGYTF
V gene: TRBV11-2; J gene: TRBJ1-1; D gene: NA; clone size: NA; CDR3 DNA: TGTGCCAGCAGCTTAAGAAAGGGCAGGGGAGACACTGAAGCTTTCTTT; CDR3 protein: CASSLRKGRGDTEAFF
V gene: TRBV5-1; J gene: TRBJ1-1; D gene: NA; clone size: NA; CDR3 DNA: TGCGCCAGCAGCACACTCAGGTCGGCGGGCACTGAAGCTTTCTTT; CDR3 protein: CASSTLRSAGTEAFF
V gene: TRBV5-6; J gene: TRBJ2-1; D gene: TRBD1; clone size: NA; CDR3 DNA: TGTGCCAGCAGCTGGGACAGGGGAAACCTCAATGAGCAGTTCTTC; CDR3 protein: CASSWDRGNLNEQFF
V gene: TRBV7-2; J gene: TRBJ1-4; D gene: TRBD1; clone size: NA; CDR3 DNA: TGTGCCAGCAGATTAGACAGGGGACGGGAAAAACTGTTTTTT; CDR3 protein: CASRLDRGREKLFF
V gene: TRBV7-2; J gene: TRBJ1-2; D gene: NA; clone size: NA; CDR3 DNA: TGTGCCAGCAGCTTATTTAAGGATGGTGATGGCTACACCTTC; CDR3 protein: CASSLFKDGDGYTF
V gene: TRBV7-7; J gene: TRBJ2-5; D gene: NA; clone size: NA; CDR3 DNA: TGTGCCAGCAGCTTAGCGGGGCAGGGTCAGACCCAGTACTTC; CDR3 protein: CASSLAGQGQTQYF
V gene: TRBV4-1; J gene: TRBJ2-1; D gene: TRBD2; clone size: NA; CDR3 DNA: TGCGCCAGCAGCCAAGAGACTCTTTGGCGGGAGGGAAACAATGAGCAGTTCTTC; CDR3 protein: CASSQETLWREGNNEQFF
V gene: TRBV15; J gene: TRBJ2-5; D gene: TRBD2; clone size: NA; CDR3 DNA: TGTGCCACCAGCAGAGGAGGTTGGGGACTAGCAGAGACCCAGTACTTC; CDR3 protein: CATSRGGWGLAETQYF
V gene: TRBV30; J gene: TRBJ1-2; D gene: NA; clone size: NA; CDR3 DNA: TGTGCCTGGATTCAGGCGTTAAGAGGTGGCTACACCTTC; CDR3 protein: CAWIQALRGGYTF
V gene: TRBV11-2; J gene: TRBJ2-1; D gene: TRBD2; clone size: NA; CDR3 DNA: TGTGCCAGCAGCCATTATAGCGGGAACTCCTACAATGAGCAGTTCTTC; CDR3 protein: CASSHYSGNSYNEQFF
V gene: TRBV30; J gene: TRBJ1-2; D gene: TRBD1; clone size: NA; CDR3 DNA: TGTGCCTGGCAAGGACAGGGCAACTATGGCTACACCTTC; CDR3 protein: CAWQGQGNYGYTF
V gene: TRBV2; J gene: TRBJ2-2; D gene: TRBD2; clone size: NA; CDR3 DNA: TGTGCCAGCAGAGGGACTAGCGGGATAGGGGGCGGGGAGCTGTTTTTT; CDR3 protein: CASRGTSGIGGGELFF
V gene: TRBV7-9; J gene: TRBJ2-7; D gene: NA; clone size: once; CDR3 DNA: TGTGCCAGCAGCTTAGAGGTCACGGACGAGCAGTACTTC; CDR3 protein: CASSLEVTDEQYF
V gene: TRBV6-5; J gene: TRBJ2-7; D gene: TRBD1; clone size: NA; CDR3 DNA: TGTGCCAGCAGTTACCCTGGACAGGCCTACGAGCAGTACTTC; CDR3 protein: CASSYPGQAYEQYF
V gene: TRBV5-4; J gene: TRBJ2-7; D gene: NA; clone size: NA; CDR3 DNA: TGTGCCAGCAGCTTGGTAAGCCACGAGCAGTACTTC; CDR3 protein: CASSLVSHEQYF
V gene: TRBV28; J gene: TRBJ2-7; D gene: NA; clone size: NA; CDR3 DNA: TGTGCCAGCAGTTTATGGGCAGACTACGAGCAGTACTTC; CDR3 protein: CASSLWADYEQYF
V gene: TRBV11-1; J gene: TRBJ1-1; D gene: NA; clone size: once; CDR3 DNA: TGTGCCAGCACCCTGTCGGGGGGGGAAGCTTTCTTT; CDR3 protein: CASTLSGGEAFF
V gene: TRBV11-2; J gene: TRBJ2-6; D gene: NA; clone size: NA; CDR3 DNA: TGTGCCAGCAGTGACTCTGGGGCCAACGTCCTGACTTTC; CDR3 protein: CASSDSGANVLTF
V gene: TRBV11-3; J gene: TRBJ2-2; D gene: NA; clone size: NA; CDR3 DNA: TGTGCCAGCAGCTTTCGGCCTTATACCGGGGAGCTGTTTTTT; CDR3 protein: CASSFRPYTGELFF
V gene: TRBV7-2; J gene: TRBJ2-1; D gene: NA; clone size: NA; CDR3 DNA: TGTGCCAGCAGCTTAAGGACGGGTGAGCAGTTCTTC; CDR3 protein: CASSLRTGEQFF
V gene: TRBV5-4; J gene: TRBJ2-1; D gene: TRBD2; clone size: NA; CDR3 DNA: TGTGCCAGCAGCTTGTCGACTAGCGGGAGCGATGAGCAGTTCTTC; CDR3 protein: CASSLSTSGSDEQFF
V gene: TRBV19; J gene: TRBJ1-2; D gene: NA; clone size: NA; CDR3 DNA: TGTGCCAGTAGTATCCCAGGGACGCGATACTATGGCTACACCTTC; CDR3 protein: CASSIPGTRYYGYTF
V gene: TRBV5-4; J gene: TRBJ2-1; D gene: TRBD2; clone size: NA; CDR3 DNA: TGTGCCAGCAGCTCCAAACCGGGACTAGCGGGAGTGTCCTACAATGAGCAGTTCTTC; CDR3 protein: CASSSKPGLAGVSYNEQFF
V gene: TRBV30; J gene: TRBJ1-5; D gene: NA; clone size: NA; CDR3 DNA: TGTGCCTGGAGTGTACTGGGGGATCGGTGGCAGCCCCAGCATTTT; CDR3 protein: CAWSVLGDRWQPQHF